This T cell receptor beta chain was profiled in a study of glioma-infiltrating T cells. TCR alpha and beta CDR3 regions were amplified from RNA using iRepertoire nested multiplex PCR. TCRdb analysed the multiplex PCR reads with MiXCR anew, one entry per CDR3 protein. The sample yields 44,000 or so distinct CDR3 sequences, about a fifth seen once. General study findings and limits: CDR3 overlap between tissue and blood was very small.

This CDR3 contains 15 residues. The V gene's germline CDR1 is SGHTA and CDR2 FQGTGA. V was clipped by 2 bases and J by 2 bases; unmatched bases: 5. This clonotype has ten or more counts. Its matching antigen is unknown. The receptor comes from a human donor with low-grade glioma or glioblastoma, undergoing nonglioma brain surgery, or in good health (not recorded which). The rearrangement joins TRBV7-3 to TRBJ1-1; 7 bases match TRBD1. The sample was glioma tissue, nonneoplastic brain tissue, or PBMCs (not recorded which). CDR3 DNA: TGTGCCAGCAGCTTAGCCGGGACAGTTAACACTGAAGCTTTCTTT. It is translated as CASSLAGTVNTEAFF.